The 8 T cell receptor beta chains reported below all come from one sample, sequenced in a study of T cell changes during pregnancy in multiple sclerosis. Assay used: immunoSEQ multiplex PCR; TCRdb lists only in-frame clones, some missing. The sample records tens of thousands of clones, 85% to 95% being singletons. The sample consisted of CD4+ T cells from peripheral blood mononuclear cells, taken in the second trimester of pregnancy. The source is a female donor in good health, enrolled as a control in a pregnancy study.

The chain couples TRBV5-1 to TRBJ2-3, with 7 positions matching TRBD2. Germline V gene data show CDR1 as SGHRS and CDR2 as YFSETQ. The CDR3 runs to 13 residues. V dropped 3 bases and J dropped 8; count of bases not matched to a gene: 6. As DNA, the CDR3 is TGCGCCAGCAGCTCCTCTTCGGGAGGTACGCAGTATTTT. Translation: CASSSSSGGTQYF.

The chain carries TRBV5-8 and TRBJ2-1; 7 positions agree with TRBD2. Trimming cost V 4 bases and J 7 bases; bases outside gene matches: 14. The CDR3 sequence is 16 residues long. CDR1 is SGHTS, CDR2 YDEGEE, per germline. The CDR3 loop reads CASSPLWGGAGNEQFF. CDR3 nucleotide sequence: TGTGCCAGCAGCCCCCTGTGGGGCGGAGCGGGAAATGAGCAGTTCTTC. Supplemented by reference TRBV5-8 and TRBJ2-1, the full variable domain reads EAGVTQSPTHLIKTRGQQATLRCSPISGHTSVYWYQQALGLGLQFLLWYDEGEERNRGNFPPRFSGRQFPNYSSELNVNALELEDSALYLCASSPLWGGAGNEQFFGPGTRLTVL.

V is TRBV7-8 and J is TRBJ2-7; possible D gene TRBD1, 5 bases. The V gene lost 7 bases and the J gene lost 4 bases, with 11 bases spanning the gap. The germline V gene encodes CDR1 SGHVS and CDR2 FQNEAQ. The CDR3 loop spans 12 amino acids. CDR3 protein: CASNAGIYEQYF. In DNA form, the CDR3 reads TGTGCCAGCAACGCAGGGATTTACGAGCAGTACTTC. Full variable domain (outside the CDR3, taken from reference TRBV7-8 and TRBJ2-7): GAGVSQSPRYKVAKRGQDVALRCDPISGHVSLFWYQQALGQGPEFLTYFQNEAQLDKSGLPSDRFFAERPEGSVSTLKIQRTQQEDSAVYLCASNAGIYEQYFGPGTRLTVT.

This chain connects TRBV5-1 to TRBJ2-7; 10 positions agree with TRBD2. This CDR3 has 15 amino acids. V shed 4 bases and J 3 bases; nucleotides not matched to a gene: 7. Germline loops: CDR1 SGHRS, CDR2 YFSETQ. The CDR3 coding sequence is TGCGCCAGCAGCGCTGGACTAGCGGACTTCTACGAGCAGTACTTC. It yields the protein CASSAGLADFYEQYF.

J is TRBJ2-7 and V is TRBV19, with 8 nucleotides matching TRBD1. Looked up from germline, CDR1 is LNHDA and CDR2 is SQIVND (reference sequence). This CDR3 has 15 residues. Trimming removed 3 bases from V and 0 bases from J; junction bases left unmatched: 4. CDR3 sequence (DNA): TGTGCCAGTAGTATTCGAACAGGGGGCTCCTACGAGCAGTACTTC. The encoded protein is CASSIRTGGSYEQYF.

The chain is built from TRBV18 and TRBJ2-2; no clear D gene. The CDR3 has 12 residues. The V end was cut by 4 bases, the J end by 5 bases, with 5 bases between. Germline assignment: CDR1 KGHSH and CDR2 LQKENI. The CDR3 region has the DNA TGTGCCAGCTCACAGCAAACCGGGGAGCTGTTTTTT. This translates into CASSQQTGELFF.

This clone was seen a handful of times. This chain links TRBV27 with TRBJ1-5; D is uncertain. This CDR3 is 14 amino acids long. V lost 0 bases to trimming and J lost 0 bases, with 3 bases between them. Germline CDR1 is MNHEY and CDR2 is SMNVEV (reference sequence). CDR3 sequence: CASSLSYSNQPQHF. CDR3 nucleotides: TGTGCCAGCAGTTTATCCTATAGCAATCAGCCCCAGCATTTT.

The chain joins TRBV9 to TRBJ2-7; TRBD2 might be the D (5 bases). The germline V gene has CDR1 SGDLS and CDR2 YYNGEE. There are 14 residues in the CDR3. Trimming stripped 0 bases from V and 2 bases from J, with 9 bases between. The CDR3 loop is CASSVDPGAYEQYF. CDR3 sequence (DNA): TGTGCCAGCAGCGTAGACCCCGGGGCCTACGAGCAGTACTTC. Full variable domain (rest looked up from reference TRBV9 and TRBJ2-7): DSGVTQTPKHLITATGQRVTLRCSPRSGDLSVYWYQQSLDQGLQFLIQYYNGEERAKGNILERFSAQQFPDLHSELNLSSLELGDSALYFCASSVDPGAYEQYFGPGTRLTVT.